The clone carrying this T cell receptor beta chain was detected ten times or more. The antigen remains undetermined. Germline loops: CDR1 MNHEY, CDR2 SVGAGI. This CDR3 is built from 15 residues. V lost 7 bases, J lost 0 bases, and 6 bases stayed unmatched. This sample stems from a study of T cells in Graves' hyperthyroidism and ophthalmopathy. Clinical symptoms, serum thyroxine and TRAb, thyroid ultrasound and orbital computed tomography together formed the diagnostic basis. Regions amplified from RNA transcripts were the TCR beta CDR3 regions. The HTBI primer set served for first-round RT-PCR of the TCR CDR3. MiXCR, run by TCRdb on the multiplex PCR reads, gives a single entry per CDR3 protein. The sample holds roughly 500,000 distinct CDR3 sequences; 22% are singletons and the top ten take about 53%. Study results and limitations: Clonotypes that were expanded in thyroid above 0.001 mostly appeared in blood too. The model predicted ophthalmopathy a median approximately 6 months before onset.

The source of this sequence is a woman in her seventies with Graves' ophthalmopathy. V is TRBV6-5 and J is TRBJ2-7, with 10 bases identical to TRBD2. Sequenced sample: blood. CDR3 loop: CASKLLAGSSYEQYF. CDR3 sequence (DNA): TGTGCCAGCAAGTTACTAGCGGGGAGCTCCTACGAGCAGTACTTC.